Presented here are 24 T cell receptor beta chains from one specimen sequenced in a study of regulatory T cells in long-lasting Graves disease. TCR beta libraries were built with iRepertoire HTBI primers and Arm-PCR of CDR3 regions. MiXCR, run by TCRdb on the multiplex PCR reads, gives a single entry per CDR3 protein. This sample has a few hundred thousand distinct CDR3 sequences, with 20% to 25% found just once. The time point: newly diagnosed GD, antithyroid drugs for less than 3 months. From RNA extracted from PBMCs, the TCR library was made. The sequencing here drew on peripheral blood mononuclear cells (PBMCs), taken at new diagnosis, from a patient treated with antithyroid drugs. These receptor sequences come from a female donor with Graves disease.

This clonotype was observed many times. The genes are TRBV4-2 and TRBJ2-1, with a possible D match to TRBD2 (7 bases). The germline V gene encodes CDR1 LGHNA and CDR2 YNFKEQ. CDR3 size: 17 residues. Deletions cut 5 bases from V and 7 bases from J, with 24 bases between. The CDR3 sequence: CASSSLPLAGAGNEQFF. The CDR3 DNA reads TGTGCCAGCAGCTCCCTCCCCTTGGCGGGGGCAGGGAATGAGCAGTTCTTC.

About this clonotype itself: One base separates it from a far larger clone, so it is likely a read error. The chain recombines TRBV7-8 with TRBJ2-7, with no clear D. This CDR3 contains 15 residues. In germline, CDR1 is SGHVS, CDR2 FQNEAQ. CDR3 in amino acids: CAGSRRAYGVGEQYF. DNA of the CDR3: TGTGCCGGCAGCAGACGGGCGTATGGGGTCGGCGAGCAGTACTTC.

This clonotype was recorded at least ten times. The chain combines TRBV12-3 or TRBV12-4 with TRBJ1-5; D uncertain. Trimming pared 3 bases from V and 7 bases from J, leaving 10 bases between. The CDR3 loop spans 13 amino acids. The CDR3 DNA sequence: TGTGCCAGCAGTTTGGGCAGGCTGCAGCCCCAGCATTTT. It specifies CASSLGRLQPQHF.

The chain combines TRBV19 with TRBJ2-7; 8 nucleotides match TRBD1. CDR1 and CDR2 (germline): LNHDA, SQIVND (reference sequence). V shed 5 bases and J 2 bases; nucleotides not matched to a gene: 8. CDR3 length: 15 residues. In nucleotides, the CDR3 is TGTGCCAGTAGTTCGCCGGGACAGGCTACCTACGAGCAGTACTTC. Its protein product is CASSSPGQATYEQYF.

The sample holds many counts of this clonotype. V and J are TRBV9 and TRBJ1-5, with D perhaps matching TRBD1 (6 bases). Trimming removed 4 bases from V and 6 bases from J, with 14 bases in between. The CDR3 is made up of 14 amino acids. Germline CDR1 SGDLS, CDR2 YYNGEE. The CDR3 protein is CASSPGEGGQPQHF. Here the CDR3 DNA reads TGTGCCAGCAGCCCTGGAGAGGGGGGTCAGCCCCAGCATTTT.

There are many counts of this clonotype. This sequence joins TRBV5-4 and TRBJ1-1; no clear D gene. The CDR3 length is 14 residues. CDR1 SGHNT and CDR2 YYREEE come from the germline V gene (reference sequence). V was trimmed by 1 base and J by 4 bases, leaving 11 bases between them. Here the CDR3 DNA reads TGTGCCAGCAGCTTGTCACAGTCGCGCACTGAAGCTTTCTTT. It codes for CASSLSQSRTEAFF.

As concerns this clonotype: A read error may explain this, as a much larger clone is one base away. The chain links TRBV6-1 to TRBJ2-5; D may match TRBD1 or TRBD2 (5 bases each). CDR1 is MNHNS, CDR2 SASEGT, per germline. Trimming took off 7 bases at V and 5 bases at J, with 14 bases between the two ends. This CDR3 comprises 13 residues. CDR3 in DNA: TGTGCCAGCATGACAGAGTCGGGGGAGACCCAGTACTTC. It codes for CASMTESGETQYF.

This clonotype has at least ten counts. V usage is TRBV5-1 and J usage is TRBJ2-1; TRBD2 might be the D (6 bases). The V and J ends lost 4 bases and 8 bases respectively, with 13 bases between them. The CDR3 is 13 residues long. The germline V gene has CDR1 SGHRS and CDR2 YFSETQ. CDR3 residues: CASSMQGLDEQFF. CDR3 sequence (DNA): TGCGCCAGCAGCATGCAGGGACTGGATGAGCAGTTCTTC. Filled out from reference TRBV5-1 and TRBJ2-1, the complete variable domain reads KAGVTQTPRYLIKTRGQQVTLSCSPISGHRSVSWYQQTPGQGLQFLFEYFSETQRNKGNFPGRFSGRQFSNSRSEMNVSTLELGDSALYLCASSMQGLDEQFFGPGTRLTVL.

This clonotype has a count of ten or more. V usage is TRBV5-8 and J usage is TRBJ2-3; TRBD1 might be the D (6 bases). The CDR3 covers 15 residues. Looked up from germline, CDR1 is SGHTS and CDR2 is YDEGEE. The ends were cut back, 0 bases at V and 0 bases at J, with 8 bases in the middle. The CDR3 DNA sequence: TGTGCCAGCAGCTTGGTGGGACAAAGCACAGATACGCAGTATTTT. This encodes CASSLVGQSTDTQYF. The complete variable domain, with remaining parts taken from reference TRBV5-8 and TRBJ2-3, reads EAGVTQSPTHLIKTRGQQATLRCSPISGHTSVYWYQQALGLGLQFLLWYDEGEERNRGNFPPRFSGRQFPNYSSELNVNALELEDSALYLCASSLVGQSTDTQYFGPGTRLTVL.

J is TRBJ2-1 and V is TRBV2; 13 bases agree with TRBD2. Per germline, CDR1 SNHLY and CDR2 FYNNEI. The CDR3 runs 16 residues. The V segment lost 6 bases and the J segment 6 bases; nucleotides outside the gene matches: 8. The CDR3 DNA reads TGTGCCAGCAGGGCCAGACTAGCGGGAGGTAGCAATGAGCAGTTCTTC. This gives the protein CASRARLAGGSNEQFF.

This clonotype came up many times. The chain carries TRBV29-1 and TRBJ2-7; D uncertain. This CDR3 is 16 amino acids long. Trimming removed 7 bases at V and 1 base at J, with 23 bases between. Germline V gene sequence: CDR1 SQVTM, CDR2 ANQGSEA. The CDR3 nucleotides are TGCAGCGCATCAGGTGGGGTAGCCTTCCCGTCCTACGAGCAGTACTTC. Translating gives CSASGGVAFPSYEQYF.

This clonotype has ten or more counts. The CDR3 sequence is CASSTGTGESGELFF. The CDR3 DNA reads TGTGCCAGCAGCACCGGGACAGGGGAATCCGGGGAGCTGTTTTTT. This chain uses TRBV6-1 with TRBJ2-2, with 10 bases aligning to TRBD1. The CDR3 spans 15 residues. Trimming at V came to 6 bases and at J to 6 bases, leaving 7 bases not matched to a gene. Per germline, CDR1 MNHNS and CDR2 SASEGT.

This clonotype was counted many times. V gene TRBV20-1 combines with J gene TRBJ2-7; no definite D call. V lost 1 base to trimming and J lost 4 bases, with 11 bases between them. This CDR3 has 13 residues. The V gene's germline CDR1 is DFQATT and CDR2 SNEGSKA (reference sequence). The CDR3 DNA reads TGCAGTGCTAGAGTCCCACTTATTTACGAGCAGTACTTC. As protein: CSARVPLIYEQYF.

This clonotype was picked up a small number of times. V usage is TRBV5-1 and J usage is TRBJ2-2; a possible D gene is TRBD1 (6 bases). With 0 bases removed from V and 3 bases from J, the gap between germline ends came to 12 bases. This CDR3 contains 16 residues. CDR1 is SGHRS and CDR2 is YFSETQ in the germline V gene. DNA for the CDR3: TGCGCCAGCAGCTTGGGAGGGGGTATACACACCGGGGAGCTGTTTTTT. Translated, it gives CASSLGGGIHTGELFF.

This clonotype was found a few times. A far larger clone is a single base away, which makes a read error likely. V usage is TRBV20-1 and J usage is TRBJ2-3; the match to TRBD2 covers 9 bases. The end of the DNA fits TRBJ2-7 better, so the J call may be wrong. CDR1 is DFQATT, CDR2 SNEGSKA, per germline (reference sequence). The CDR3 runs to 11 residues. This CDR3 is CSATLAGEQYF. The CDR3 DNA follows: TGCAGTGCAACCCTAGCGGGGGAGCAGTACTTC.

This clonotype was found many times. The gene calls are TRBV20-1 and TRBJ2-7; D is uncertain. The CDR3 extends over 14 amino acids. Germline-derived CDR1 and CDR2 are DFQATT and SNEGSKA (reference sequence). V was cut by 3 bases and J by 3 bases, with 15 bases left in between. The CDR3 DNA reads as TGCAGTGCTAGGAGCTCCCCAACCGACTACGAGCAGTACTTC. Translated: CSARSSPTDYEQYF.

At least ten counts were recorded for this clonotype. The chain joins TRBV4-1 to TRBJ1-2, with D uncertain. V was trimmed by 1 base and J by 4 bases, leaving 10 bases between them. This CDR3 is 14 amino acids long. Germline lookup yields CDR1 MGHRA and CDR2 YSYEKL. In DNA form, the CDR3 reads TGCGCCAGCAGCCAAGTTCGGCTGAGCTATGGCTACACCTTC. Residues: CASSQVRLSYGYTF.

The rearrangement uses TRBV5-1 and TRBJ1-2; D is undetermined. The V and J ends lost 0 bases and 6 bases respectively, with 9 bases between them. This CDR3 has 13 amino acids. Germline CDR1 reads SGHRS; CDR2 reads YFSETQ. The CDR3 DNA follows: TGCGCCAGCAGCTTGGATGCAAGAGATGGCTACACCTTC. This gives the protein CASSLDARDGYTF.

For this clonotype: A much bigger clone sits one base away, suggesting this may be a read error. The chain recombines TRBV10-1 with TRBJ1-1; D remains ambiguous. Germline assignment: CDR1 WNHNN and CDR2 SYGVQD (reference sequence). The CDR3 has 13 residues. The CDR3 DNA follows: TGCGCCAGCGGTGAATTCCTGGGGACTGAAGCTTTCTTT. Translation: CASGEFLGTEAFF.

The CDR3 coding sequence is TGTGCCAGCAGCCAAGAGGGGACAAGGACTCCTCAGCCCCAGCATTTT. It encodes CASSQEGTRTPQPQHF. V and J are TRBV4-2 and TRBJ1-5, with TRBD1 as a possible D gene (6 bases). Germline V gene data show CDR1 as LGHNA and CDR2 as YNFKEQ. Between the trimmed V and J ends, which lost 0 bases and 6 bases, there was a span of 15 bases. The CDR3 consists of 16 residues.

This clonotype was recorded at least ten times. This chain uses TRBV11-2 with TRBJ1-1; D ambiguous. CDR3 length: 16 residues. CDR1 is SGHAT, CDR2 FQNNGV, per germline. Trimming removed 5 bases from V and 0 bases from J, with 16 bases in between. For the CDR3, the DNA is TGTGCCAGCAGCGGAAAAGGGTTGCAGTTGAACACTGAAGCTTTCTTT. Its translation: CASSGKGLQLNTEAFF.

This clonotype was seen a few times. A much larger clone is a single base away; this may be a read error. The rearrangement joins TRBV6-1 to TRBJ2-7; D remains unclear. The CDR3 extends over 16 amino acids. Germline-derived CDR1 and CDR2 are MNHNS and SASEGT. For the CDR3, the DNA is TGTGCCAGAAGTGAAGTCATTAGCCAGACGATCGACGAGCAGTACTTC. Translated: CARSEVISQTIDEQYF.

This clonotype was observed once. Because the CDR3 is missing its conserved closing phenylalanine or tryptophan, this is likely a read error. The chain uses TRBV5-8 and TRBJ2-7; D is undetermined. V lost 3 bases to trimming and J lost 2 bases, with 6 bases between them. The germline V gene has CDR1 SGHTS and CDR2 YDEGEE. CDR3 size: 12 residues. The CDR3 DNA reads TGTGCCAGCAGCTCAGCGACCTACGAGCAGTACCTC. Its protein product is CASSSATYEQYL.

This clonotype was recorded at least ten times. V usage is TRBV7-2 and J usage is TRBJ2-1; TRBD1 agrees at 7 bases. The CDR3 spans 13 residues. Trimming took 3 bases from V and 6 from J; bases not matched to a gene: 2. Germline V gene sequence: CDR1 SGHTA, CDR2 FQGNSA. The CDR3 loop reads CASSFRGLNEQFF. CDR3 nucleotides: TGTGCCAGCAGCTTTAGGGGGCTCAATGAGCAGTTCTTC.